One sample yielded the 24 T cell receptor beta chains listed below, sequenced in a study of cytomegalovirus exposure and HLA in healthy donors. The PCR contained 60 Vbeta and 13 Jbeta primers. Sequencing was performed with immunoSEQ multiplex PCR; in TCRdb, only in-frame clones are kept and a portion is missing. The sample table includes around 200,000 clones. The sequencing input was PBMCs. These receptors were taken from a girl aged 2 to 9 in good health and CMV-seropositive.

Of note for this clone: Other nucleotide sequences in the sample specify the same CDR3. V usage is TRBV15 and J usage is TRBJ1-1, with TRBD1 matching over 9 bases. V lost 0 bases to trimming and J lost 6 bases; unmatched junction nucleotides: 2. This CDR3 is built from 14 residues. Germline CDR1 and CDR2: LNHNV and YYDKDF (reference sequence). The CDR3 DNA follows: TGTGCCACCAGCAGAGAAACAGGGGGCCCTGAAGCTTTCTTT. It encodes CATSRETGGPEAFF.

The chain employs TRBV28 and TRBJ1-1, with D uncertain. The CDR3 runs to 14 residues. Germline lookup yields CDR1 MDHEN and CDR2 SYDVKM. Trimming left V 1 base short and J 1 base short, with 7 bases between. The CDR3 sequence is CASSLSSGNTEAFF. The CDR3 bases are TGTGCCAGCAGTTTATCATCAGGGAACACTGAAGCTTTCTTT.

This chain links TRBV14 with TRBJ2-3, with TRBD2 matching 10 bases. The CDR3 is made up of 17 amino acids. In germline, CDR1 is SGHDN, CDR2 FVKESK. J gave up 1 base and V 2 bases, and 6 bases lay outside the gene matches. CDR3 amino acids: CASSQFNSGRGTDTQYF. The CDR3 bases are TGTGCCAGCAGCCAATTCAACAGCGGGAGGGGCACAGATACGCAGTATTTT. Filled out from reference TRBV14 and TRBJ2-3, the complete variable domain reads EAGVTQFPSHSVIEKGQTVTLRCDPISGHDNLYWYRRVMGKEIKFLLHFVKESKQDESGMPNNRFLAERTGGTYSTLKVQPAELEDSGVYFCASSQFNSGRGTDTQYFGPGTRLTVL.

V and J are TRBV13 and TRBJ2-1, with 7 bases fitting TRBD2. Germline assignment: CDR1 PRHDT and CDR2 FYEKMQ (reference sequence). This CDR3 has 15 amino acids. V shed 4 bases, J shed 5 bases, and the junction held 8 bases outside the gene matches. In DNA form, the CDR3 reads TGTGCCAGCAGCTCCCCGGGGCTAGCGGACAATGAGCAGTTCTTC. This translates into CASSSPGLADNEQFF.

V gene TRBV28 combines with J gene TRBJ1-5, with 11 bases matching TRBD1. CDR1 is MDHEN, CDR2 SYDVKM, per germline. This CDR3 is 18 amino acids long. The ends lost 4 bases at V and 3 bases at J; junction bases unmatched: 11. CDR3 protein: CASSSNRGTGGNNQPQHF. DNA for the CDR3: TGTGCCAGCAGTTCGAACCGCGGGACAGGGGGTAACAATCAGCCCCAGCATTTT.

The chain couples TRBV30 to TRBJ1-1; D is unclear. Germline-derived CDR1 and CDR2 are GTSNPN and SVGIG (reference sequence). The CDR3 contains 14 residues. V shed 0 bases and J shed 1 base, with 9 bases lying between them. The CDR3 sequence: CAWSVLSPNTEAFF. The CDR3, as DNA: TGTGCCTGGAGTGTTCTGTCCCCGAACACTGAAGCTTTCTTT.

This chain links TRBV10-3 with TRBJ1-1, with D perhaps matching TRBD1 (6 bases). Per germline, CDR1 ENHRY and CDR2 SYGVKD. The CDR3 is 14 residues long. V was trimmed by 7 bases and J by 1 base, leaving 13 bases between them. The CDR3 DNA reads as TGTGCCATCACCGATCAGACAGGGAACACTGAAGCTTTCTTT. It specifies CAITDQTGNTEAFF.

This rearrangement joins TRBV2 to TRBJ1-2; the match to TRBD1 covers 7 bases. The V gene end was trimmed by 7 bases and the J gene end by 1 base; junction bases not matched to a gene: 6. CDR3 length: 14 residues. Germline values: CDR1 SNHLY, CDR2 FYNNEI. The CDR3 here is CASNAQGVNYGYTF. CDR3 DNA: TGTGCCAGCAATGCCCAGGGGGTTAACTATGGCTACACCTTC.

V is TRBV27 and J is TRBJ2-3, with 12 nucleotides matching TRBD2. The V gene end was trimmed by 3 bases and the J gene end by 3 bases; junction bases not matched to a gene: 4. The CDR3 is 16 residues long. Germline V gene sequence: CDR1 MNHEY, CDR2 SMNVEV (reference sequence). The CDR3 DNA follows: TGTGCCAGCAGTTTCCTAGCGGGAGGGAGAACAGATACGCAGTATTTT. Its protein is CASSFLAGGRTDTQYF.

In DNA, the CDR3 is TGTGCCAGCAGTTTCCGGGACAGGGACGGTTACGAGCAGTACTTC. It is translated as CASSFRDRDGYEQYF. The chain is built from TRBV27 and TRBJ2-7; 9 bases are shared with TRBD1. Germline V gives CDR1 MNHEY, CDR2 SMNVEV (reference sequence). J gave up 4 bases and V 3 bases, and 7 bases lay outside the gene matches. This CDR3 has 15 residues.

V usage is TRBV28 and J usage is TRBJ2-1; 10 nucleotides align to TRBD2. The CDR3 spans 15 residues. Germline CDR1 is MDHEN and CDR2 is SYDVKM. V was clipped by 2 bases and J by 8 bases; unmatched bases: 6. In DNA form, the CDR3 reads TGTGCCAGCAGTTTAATGGCTAGCGGGAGTGATGAGCAGTTCTTC. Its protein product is CASSLMASGSDEQFF.

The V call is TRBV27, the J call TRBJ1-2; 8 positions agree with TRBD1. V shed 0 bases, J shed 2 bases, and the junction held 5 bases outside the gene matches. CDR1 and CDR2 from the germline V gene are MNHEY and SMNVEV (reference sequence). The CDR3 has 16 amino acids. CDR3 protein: CASSLSKTGGNYGYTF. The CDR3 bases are TGTGCCAGCAGTTTATCGAAAACAGGGGGGAACTATGGCTACACCTTC.

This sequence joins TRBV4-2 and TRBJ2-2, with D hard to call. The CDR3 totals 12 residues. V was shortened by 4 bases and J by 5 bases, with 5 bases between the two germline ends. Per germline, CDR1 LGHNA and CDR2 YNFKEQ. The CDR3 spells CASSPLTGELFF. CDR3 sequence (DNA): TGTGCCAGCAGCCCCTTAACCGGGGAGCTGTTTTTT.

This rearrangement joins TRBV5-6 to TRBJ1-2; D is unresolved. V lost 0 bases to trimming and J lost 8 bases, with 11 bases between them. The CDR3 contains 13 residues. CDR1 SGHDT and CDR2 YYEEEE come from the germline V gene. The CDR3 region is CASSLVRGWGYTF. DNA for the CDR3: TGTGCCAGCAGCTTGGTGCGGGGTTGGGGCTACACCTTC.

CDR3 sequence: CASSPADTSTF. CDR3 DNA sequence: TGTGCCAGCAGCCCCGCGGACACTTCCACCTTC. V is TRBV11-2 and J is TRBJ1-2; weak D call: TRBD1 (5 bases). This CDR3 is built from 11 residues. Germline CDR1 reads SGHAT; CDR2 reads FQNNGV. Trimming removed 5 bases from V and 13 bases from J, with 14 bases in between.

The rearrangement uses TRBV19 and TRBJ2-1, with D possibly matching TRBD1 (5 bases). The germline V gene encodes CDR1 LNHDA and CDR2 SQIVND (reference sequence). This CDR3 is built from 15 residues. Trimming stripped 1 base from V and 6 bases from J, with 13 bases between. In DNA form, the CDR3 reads TGTGCCAGTAGTATAGGGGGCTATATGGGCAATGAGCAGTTCTTC. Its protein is CASSIGGYMGNEQFF.

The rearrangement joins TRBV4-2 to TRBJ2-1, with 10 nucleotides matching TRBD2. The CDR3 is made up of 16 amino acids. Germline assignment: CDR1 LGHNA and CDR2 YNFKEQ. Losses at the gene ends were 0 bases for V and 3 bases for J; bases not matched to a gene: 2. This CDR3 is CASSQEASGSYNEQFF. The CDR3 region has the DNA TGTGCCAGCAGCCAAGAAGCTAGCGGGAGCTACAATGAGCAGTTCTTC.

CDR3 amino acids: CASSPSGNTEAFF. The DNA of the CDR3 is TGTGCCAGCAGCCCTAGCGGGAACACTGAAGCTTTCTTT. The chain carries TRBV9 and TRBJ1-1; D is undetermined. Trimming took 4 bases from V and 1 from J, leaving 8 bases between them. Germline V CDR1 and CDR2: SGDLS, YYNGEE. The CDR3 is made up of 13 amino acids.

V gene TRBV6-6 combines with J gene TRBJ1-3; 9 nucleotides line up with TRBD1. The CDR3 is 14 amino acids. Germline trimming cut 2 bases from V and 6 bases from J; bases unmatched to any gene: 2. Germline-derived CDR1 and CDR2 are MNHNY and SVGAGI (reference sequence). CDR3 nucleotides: TGTGCCAGCAGTTACGGGACAGGGTTAAACACCATATATTTT. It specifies CASSYGTGLNTIYF.

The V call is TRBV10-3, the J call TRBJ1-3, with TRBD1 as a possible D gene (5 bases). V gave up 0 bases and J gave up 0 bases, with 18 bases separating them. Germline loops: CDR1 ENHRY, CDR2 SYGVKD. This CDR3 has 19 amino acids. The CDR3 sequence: CAISESNSVSGFSGNTIYF. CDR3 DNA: TGTGCCATCAGTGAGTCTAATAGTGTATCAGGGTTCTCTGGAAACACCATATATTTT.

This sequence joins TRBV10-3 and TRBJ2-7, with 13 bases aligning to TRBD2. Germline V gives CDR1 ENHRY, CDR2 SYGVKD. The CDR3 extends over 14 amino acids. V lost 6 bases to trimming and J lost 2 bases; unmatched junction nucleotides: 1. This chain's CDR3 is CAIRGTSGTYEQYF. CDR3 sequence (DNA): TGTGCCATCAGGGGGACTAGCGGGACCTACGAGCAGTACTTC.

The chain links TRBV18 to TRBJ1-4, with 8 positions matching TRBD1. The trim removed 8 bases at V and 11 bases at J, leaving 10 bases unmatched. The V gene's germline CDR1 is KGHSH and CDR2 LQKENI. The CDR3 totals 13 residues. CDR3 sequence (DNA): TGTGCCAGCGGACAGGGATCGGATCGGAAACTGTTTTTT. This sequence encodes CASGQGSDRKLFF.

The CDR3 spells CASRGGSRSNQPQHF. The CDR3 nucleotides are TGTGCCAGCAGGGGAGGGAGCAGGAGCAATCAGCCCCAGCATTTT. The genes are TRBV28 and TRBJ1-5; no definite D call. The germline V gene has CDR1 MDHEN and CDR2 SYDVKM. V shed 6 bases and J shed 1 base, with 13 bases lying between them. The CDR3 sequence is 15 residues long.

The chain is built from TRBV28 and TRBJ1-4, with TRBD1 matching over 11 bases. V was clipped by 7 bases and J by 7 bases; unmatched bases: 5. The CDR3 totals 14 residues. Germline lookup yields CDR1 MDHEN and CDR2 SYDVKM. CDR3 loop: CASKSGTGGEKLFF. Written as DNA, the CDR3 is TGTGCCAGCAAATCCGGGACAGGGGGTGAAAAACTGTTTTTT.